This T cell receptor (beta chain) was obtained from a study of T cell responses to AZD1222 COVID-19 vaccine. Note on this clone: Antigen: not known.

Per germline, CDR1 LNHDA and CDR2 SQIVND (reference sequence). V lost 1 base, J lost 5 bases, and 11 bases lay in between. The CDR3 contains 14 residues. Study results and limitations: Baseline seropositives among AZD1222 recipients totaled only 5 or 6. Spike-specific TCR breadth and depth went up after people got two AZD1222 doses. Donors in the cohort were predominantly white British and more often female, and clonal diversity was possibly underestimated. Among vaccine-associated CD4 TCRs, coverage spanned spike, with dominance at 160-218 and 743-854.

Sequencing used immunoSEQ multiplex PCR; TCRdb keeps in-frame clones, though not all of them. The data contain around 140,000 clones, about 92% of them singletons. The rearrangement links TRBV19 to TRBJ1-2, with D maybe TRBD1 (6 bases). The sample here was peripheral blood, taken 28 days after the second AZD1222 dose. The TCR sequence derives from an adult who received the AZD1222 COVID-19 vaccine. The CDR3 is CASSIGGRGYGYTF. The CDR3 nucleotides read TGTGCCAGTAGTATAGGGGGCAGGGGTTATGGCTACACCTTC.